This T cell receptor beta chain comes out of a study of regulatory T cells in long-lasting Graves disease. This CDR3 has 15 amino acids. J lost 5 bases, V lost 6 bases, and 7 bases had no gene match. Germline assignment: CDR1 MNHNS and CDR2 SASEGT. This clonotype was recorded many times. Its antigen is not known. Study-wide points: Among samples with persistent disease, TRBV28, TRBJ1-2 and TRBJ2-5 were favored.

Researchers made TCR beta libraries by using iRepertoire HTBI primers and running Arm-PCR on CDR3 regions. TCRdb analysed the multiplex PCR reads with MiXCR anew, one entry per CDR3 protein. The sample consists of hundreds of thousands of distinct CDR3 sequences, 20% to 25% of them appearing once. Time point specified: persistent/refractory GD, antithyroid drugs over 5 years with positive TRAb. Extracted RNA from PBMCs served as the source of the TCR library. The chain couples TRBV6-1 to TRBJ2-2; 9 bases match TRBD1. The source material was peripheral blood mononuclear cells (PBMCs), sampled when the disease was refractory, from a patient treated with antithyroid drugs. The TCR was taken from a female donor with Graves disease. This chain's CDR3 is CASRDSGTGTGELFF. DNA of the CDR3: TGTGCCAGCAGGGATTCCGGGACAGGGACCGGGGAGCTGTTTTTT.